Sequencing of this T cell receptor (beta chain) was carried out in a study of graft-versus-host responses after intestinal transplantation. Study-wide context: Recipients underwent multivisceral, liver-intestinal, or isolated intestinal transplants. Every transplant recipient was induced with anti-thymocyte globulin, then maintained on tacrolimus and steroids for two to three years.

In the case of this clone: Its antigen is not identified.

The CDR3 covers 19 residues. Per the germline V gene, CDR1 is SGHVS and CDR2 is FNYEAQ. V dropped 5 bases and J dropped 8 bases, with 31 bases sitting between them. General observations from the study: Individuals who had graft-donor T cell macrochimerism had allografts that showed high graft-versus-host to host-versus-graft clonal ratios. There was an association between peak levels of circulating GvH clones and early post-transplant HvG declines.

Measured with immunoSEQ multiplex PCR; TCRdb has only the in-frame clones, and not every one. Of 75,000 to 100,000 clones in the sample, roughly 82% are singletons; the top ten hold approximately 1.4%. This receptor was identified in a human patient who received an intestinal transplant, so some T cells may come from the graft donor. Sequencing used PBMCs, obtained 255 days after intestinal transplant. The J gene is TRBJ2-1, the V gene TRBV7-6; no clear D gene. The CDR3 region is CASSHLGLEDLNSRYEQFF. The CDR3 DNA sequence: TGTGCCAGCAGCCACTTAGGGCTTGAGGACCTAAACTCTCGGTATGAGCAGTTCTTC.